The next 25 T cell receptor beta chains were all read from a single sample in a study of T cell repertoires in cytomegalovirus infection. Using its own MiXCR run on the reads, TCRdb lists one record per CDR3 protein. The table records 600,000 to 700,000 distinct CDR3 sequences, around 30% of them present only once. No antigen has been assigned to these receptors. Source: cultured PBMCs, taken from culture after CMV antigen stimulation. The origin of the receptors is a human donor in good health (CMV status not recorded). Some clones in this sample may be carry-over from other donors' samples.

Many counts were recorded for this clonotype. The chain uses TRBV7-2 and TRBJ1-5, with D possibly TRBD1 on 5 matching bases. The CDR3 is 14 residues long. Germline values: CDR1 SGHTA, CDR2 FQGNSA. The V and J ends lost 5 bases and 5 bases respectively, with 13 bases between them. CDR3 amino acids: CASSPSRGHQPQHF. In DNA form, the CDR3 reads TGTGCCAGCAGCCCCTCCCGGGGCCATCAGCCCCAGCATTTT.

The chain uses TRBV7-9 and TRBJ2-7, with D perhaps matching TRBD1 (6 bases). The germline CDR1 and CDR2 sequences are SEHNR and FQNEAQ (reference sequence). Trimming shortened V by 3 bases and J by 1 base, and 10 bases separated the two germline ends. The CDR3 length is 14 residues. The CDR3 nucleotides are TGTGCCAGCAGCTTTGGACAGCCTTCCTACGAGCAGTACTTC. As protein: CASSFGQPSYEQYF.

The chain recombines TRBV29-1 with TRBJ2-7, with D possibly matching TRBD2 (5 bases). V lost 7 bases to trimming and J lost 3 bases, with 10 bases between them. Germline CDR1 reads SQVTM; CDR2 reads ANQGSEA. The CDR3 length is 11 residues. In DNA, the CDR3 is TGCAGCGCCTTCGGAGGCTACGAGCAGTACTTC. Translating gives CSAFGGYEQYF.

The sample holds a few counts of this clonotype. The chain is built from TRBV10-3 and TRBJ2-1; 13 positions agree with TRBD2. V shed 10 bases and J 12 bases; nucleotides not matched to a gene: 9. The CDR3 runs 13 residues. Germline CDR1 reads ENHRY; CDR2 reads SYGVKD. CDR3 sequence: CATTGTSGDGQFF. The CDR3 region has the DNA TGTGCCACCACCGGGACTAGCGGGGACGGGCAGTTCTTC.

This clonotype was seen more than once but under ten times. This rearrangement joins TRBV20-1 to TRBJ2-1, with 10 bases identical to TRBD2. The CDR3 loop spans 12 amino acids. From germline, CDR1 is DFQATT and CDR2 SNEGSKA (reference sequence). J was trimmed by 8 bases and V by 4 bases; bases with no gene match: 2. Here the CDR3 reads CSATSGGYEQFF. Here the CDR3 DNA reads TGCAGTGCTACTAGCGGGGGTTATGAGCAGTTCTTC.

This clonotype was detected a few times. The chain recombines TRBV7-9 with TRBJ2-7, with D perhaps matching TRBD2 (5 bases). Trimming removed 3 bases from V and 6 bases from J, with 12 bases in between. This CDR3 region has 13 residues. CDR1 is SEHNR, CDR2 FQNEAQ, per germline (reference sequence). CDR3 region: CASSFSLGGEQYF. CDR3 coding DNA: TGTGCCAGCAGCTTTTCCCTCGGAGGCGAGCAGTACTTC.

This clonotype showed up just a few times. The chain has TRBV4-1 and TRBJ1-1; TRBD1 matches 8 bases. CDR1 MGHRA and CDR2 YSYEKL come from the germline V gene. With 3 bases clipped from V and 0 bases from J, the junction kept 3 bases outside the gene matches. This CDR3 has 15 amino acids. As DNA, the CDR3 is TGCGCCAGCAGCCAGCGGACAGGGATGAACACTGAAGCTTTCTTT. Residues: CASSQRTGMNTEAFF.

This clonotype was seen more than once but under ten times. This chain links TRBV6-7 with TRBJ1-5; D may be TRBD1 (6 bases). TRBV6-7 is recorded as an ORF, its role being uncertain. Trimming took off 6 bases at V and 2 bases at J, with 17 bases between the two ends. This CDR3 region has 16 residues. The DNA of the CDR3 is TGTGCCAGCAGCCACGAACAGGGTTGGGGCAATCAGCCCCAGCATTTT. Protein: CASSHEQGWGNQPQHF.

Turning to this clonotype: A read error may account for a junction end that differs from germline. The chain uses TRBV6-2 or TRBV6-3 and TRBJ2-3; 8 bases agree with TRBD2. Germline-derived CDR1 and CDR2 are MNHEY and SVGEGT. This CDR3 spans 14 amino acids. The CDR3 sequence is CASIKRELAETQYF. The CDR3 nucleotides are TGTGCCAGCATAAAGCGGGAGTTAGCAGAAACGCAGTATTTT.

V usage is TRBV28 and J usage is TRBJ1-5, with D uncertain. V lost 4 bases, J lost 6 bases, and 7 bases lay in between. CDR3 length: 12 amino acids. Germline loops: CDR1 MDHEN, CDR2 SYDVKM. CDR3 DNA: TGTGCCAGCAGTTCGGCAGTTCAGCCCCAGCATTTT. Amino acids: CASSSAVQPQHF.

This clonotype showed up just a few times. This chain links TRBV7-8 with TRBJ2-1; the match to TRBD2 covers 8 bases. V gave up 9 bases and J gave up 7 bases; unmatched junction bases: 8. Germline CDR1 SGHVS, CDR2 FQNEAQ. The CDR3 has 13 amino acids. CDR3 protein: CASTSGPRNEQFF. The CDR3 DNA sequence: TGTGCCAGTACTAGCGGCCCTAGGAATGAGCAGTTCTTC.

The rearrangement joins TRBV12-5 to TRBJ2-1; a weak D match, TRBD2 (7 bases). The CDR3 has 16 amino acids. Germline V gene data show CDR1 as LGHNT and CDR2 as FRNRAP. V was clipped by 4 bases and J by 9 bases, with 22 bases between them. Here the CDR3 reads CASGWGGDQGFSEQFF. The CDR3 DNA reads TGTGCTAGTGGTTGGGGAGGGGACCAGGGGTTCTCTGAGCAGTTCTTC.

The rearrangement uses TRBV7-6 and TRBJ2-7, with D tentatively TRBD2 (5 bases). The V gene lost 6 bases and the J gene lost 4 bases, with 16 bases spanning the gap. Germline V gene lookup returns CDR1 SGHVS and CDR2 FNYEAQ. CDR3 size: 14 residues. Here the CDR3 DNA reads TGTGCCAGCAGTTCCGGGGAAAGTCGGTACGAGCAGTACTTC. Translating gives CASSSGESRYEQYF.

The rearrangement links TRBV12-3 or TRBV12-4 to TRBJ1-2, with D tentatively TRBD1 (5 bases). V gave up 7 bases and J gave up 2 bases, with 8 bases separating them. The CDR3 has 12 residues. In DNA, the CDR3 is TGTGCCAGCAAAACAGGAAACTATGGCTACACCTTC. Protein product: CASKTGNYGYTF.

This clonotype was seen more than once but under ten times. The chain couples TRBV28 to TRBJ2-3, with 7 bases fitting TRBD2. V lost 11 bases and J lost 6; bases outside the gene matches: 8. There are 12 residues in the CDR3. Germline CDR1 reads MDHEN; CDR2 reads SYDVKM. The CDR3 here is CALGRVFDTQYF. The DNA for the CDR3 is TGTGCCCTTGGGAGGGTTTTCGATACGCAGTATTTT. Full variable domain (missing parts from reference TRBV28 and TRBJ2-3): DVKVTQSSRYLVKRTGEKVFLECVQDMDHENMFWYRQDPGLGLRLIYFSYDVKMKEKGDIPEGYSVSREKKERFSLILESASTNQTSMYLCALGRVFDTQYFGPGTRLTVL.

This clonotype showed up many times. The chain combines TRBV7-9 with TRBJ1-1; D gene uncertain. CDR1 SEHNR and CDR2 FQNEAQ come from the germline V gene (reference sequence). This CDR3 is 14 amino acids long. V lost 3 bases to trimming and J lost 7 bases, with 15 bases between them. The CDR3 sequence is CASSFRERSNEAFF. CDR3 sequence (DNA): TGTGCCAGCAGCTTCAGAGAGAGGTCGAATGAAGCTTTCTTT.

This clonotype was found a few times. This chain links TRBV19 with TRBJ1-5, with no clear D. The germline V gene encodes CDR1 LNHDA and CDR2 SQIVND (reference sequence). V lost 6 bases and J lost 4, with 10 bases in between. There are 13 residues in the CDR3. CDR3 protein: CASRRDFNQPQHF. CDR3 in DNA: TGTGCCAGTAGGAGGGATTTTAATCAGCCCCAGCATTTT.

For the CDR3, the DNA is TGTGCCATCAGTGCCCTCCCAGGCAGAGGATTGAGTTCACCCCTCCACTTT. Protein product: CAISALPGRGLSSPLHF. The J gene is TRBJ1-6, the V gene TRBV10-3; D remains ambiguous. CDR1 ENHRY and CDR2 SYGVKD come from the germline V gene. Trimming shortened V by 4 bases and J by 9 bases, and 22 bases separated the two germline ends. CDR3 length equals 17 residues.

In this sample, this clonotype turned up a few times. J is TRBJ2-5 and V is TRBV28; 8 bases fit TRBD1. With 5 bases clipped from V and 4 bases from J, the junction kept 9 bases outside the gene matches. This CDR3 has 15 residues. Germline values: CDR1 MDHEN, CDR2 SYDVKM. The CDR3 DNA sequence: TGTGCCAGCAGTAGGGACAGGTCGGTAGGAGAGACCCAGTACTTC. Its protein is CASSRDRSVGETQYF.

In DNA, the CDR3 is TGTGCCAGCAGCTTAACGTGGGGTCCCCTACCCTACGAGCAGTACTTC. It specifies CASSLTWGPLPYEQYF. The chain carries TRBV7-8 and TRBJ2-7; D gene unclear. Per germline, CDR1 SGHVS and CDR2 FQNEAQ. The CDR3 extends over 16 amino acids. Trimming took off 2 bases at V and 2 bases at J, with 16 bases between the two ends.

This clonotype was recorded a few times. V gene TRBV9 combines with J gene TRBJ1-3, with D maybe TRBD1 (6 bases). The V end was cut by 2 bases, the J end by 2 bases, with 11 bases between. The CDR3 has 15 residues. Germline loops: CDR1 SGDLS, CDR2 YYNGEE. The chain's CDR3 is CASSVGRGTGNTIYF. The CDR3 DNA follows: TGTGCCAGCAGCGTTGGCAGGGGCACTGGAAACACCATATATTTT.

This clonotype was observed a handful of times. The chain has TRBV2 and TRBJ2-1; D possibly corresponds to TRBD2 (7 bases). This CDR3 has 14 amino acids. CDR1 SNHLY and CDR2 FYNNEI come from the germline V gene. V was cut by 10 bases and J by 1 base, with 14 bases left in between. For the CDR3, the DNA is TGTGCCACGGGGCGGGGGCCATCCTACAATGAGCAGTTCTTC. Translating it yields CATGRGPSYNEQFF.

The rearrangement links TRBV10-3 to TRBJ2-3; 12 positions match TRBD2. Germline V lookup: CDR1 ENHRY, CDR2 SYGVKD. The CDR3 has 16 residues. The trim removed 5 bases at V and 2 bases at J, leaving 5 bases unmatched. CDR3 amino acids: CAISQTSGRNTDTQYF. CDR3 sequence (DNA): TGTGCCATCAGTCAGACTAGCGGGAGAAACACAGATACGCAGTATTTT.

The chain couples TRBV20-1 to TRBJ2-6, with a tentative D call TRBD2 (6 bases). This CDR3 is built from 15 residues. Germline assignment: CDR1 DFQATT and CDR2 SNEGSKA (reference sequence). Trimming cost V 6 bases and J 2 bases, with 14 bases left between them. This CDR3 is CSAPEGSAGANVLTF. CDR3 sequence (DNA): TGCAGTGCCCCGGAGGGGTCAGCTGGGGCCAACGTCCTGACTTTC.

V usage is TRBV6-8 and J usage is TRBJ2-1, with no clear D. The CDR3 totals 13 residues. The germline gives CDR1 MNHGY, CDR2 SAAAGT. Trimming cost V 8 bases and J 0 bases, with 8 bases left between them. The CDR3 nucleotides are TGTGCCAGCCGCGCCTTCTCCTACAATGAGCAGTTCTTC. This gives the protein CASRAFSYNEQFF.